These T cell receptor beta chains were read from a single sample in a study of blood T cells in healthy people across ages. Using its own MiXCR run on the 5' RACE reads, TCRdb lists one record per CDR3 protein. The sample has hundreds of thousands of distinct CDR3 sequences; roughly 49% are singletons. The specimen sequenced was blood. The receptors shown here come from a woman between 55 and 75 years old in good health. The conserved cysteine and the conserved F or W are not part of the CDR3 here. Each record gives: V gene, J gene, CDR3 protein.

V: TRBV25-1
J: TRBJ2-6
CDR3: ASSESTGGLSGANVLT

V: TRBV18
J: TRBJ1-1
CDR3: ASSPPRQLNTEAF

V: TRBV4-1
J: TRBJ1-2
CDR3: ASSPADRDYGYT

V: TRBV2
J: TRBJ1-6
CDR3: ASILQGANNSPLH

V: TRBV6-2/TRBV6-3
J: TRBJ1-2
CDR3: ASRERQGIRGRRGYT

V: TRBV27
J: TRBJ2-5
CDR3: ASSLTLAGGRETQY

V: TRBV4-2
J: TRBJ2-3
CDR3: ASSLHPQTDTQY

V: TRBV20-1
J: TRBJ1-2
CDR3: SASSGAEGYT

V: TRBV5-1
J: TRBJ2-5
CDR3: ASSLAGTVEETQY

V: TRBV18
J: TRBJ2-3
CDR3: ASSPRLVDTQY

V: TRBV4-3
J: TRBJ2-1
CDR3: ASSRTKRHDEQF

V: TRBV4-2
J: TRBJ2-7
CDR3: ASSQDESGQY

V: TRBV3-1
J: TRBJ1-1
CDR3: ASSRAGGNTEAF

V: TRBV6-2/TRBV6-3
J: TRBJ2-2
CDR3: AGASTGGTGELF

V: TRBV10-3
J: TRBJ2-7
CDR3: AIRTSGPYEQY

V: TRBV7-9
J: TRBJ2-1
CDR3: ASSLSGADEQF

V: TRBV14
J: TRBJ2-1
CDR3: ASSQDRLAEQF

V: TRBV6-2/TRBV6-3
J: TRBJ1-1
CDR3: ASSEGQEAF

V: TRBV11-2
J: TRBJ2-3
CDR3: ASSSLSGRRPTDTQY

V: TRBV7-2
J: TRBJ1-1
CDR3: ASSLDRRGVRNTEAF

V: TRBV2
J: TRBJ2-3
CDR3: ASRQPGQGTDTQY

V: TRBV9
J: TRBJ2-5
CDR3: ASSAAETQY

V: TRBV20-1
J: TRBJ2-5
CDR3: SARESTGRTQY

V: TRBV7-9
J: TRBJ2-5
CDR3: ASSNPTGNQETQY

V: TRBV28
J: TRBJ2-7
CDR3: ASSMISGLSSYEQY

V: TRBV29-1
J: TRBJ2-4
CDR3: SGNLKNIQY

V: TRBV7-9
J: TRBJ1-3
CDR3: ASRSSGNTIY

V: TRBV20-1
J: TRBJ2-5
CDR3: SAKGYQETQY

V: TRBV7-2
J: TRBJ2-4
CDR3: ASSPLQDIQY

V: TRBV20-1
J: TRBJ2-7
CDR3: SARDPRSYEQY

V: TRBV5-1
J: TRBJ2-1
CDR3: ASSGNQGGEQF

V: TRBV13
J: TRBJ2-1
CDR3: ASSLSGLAGGLYNEQF

V: TRBV7-8
J: TRBJ2-7
CDR3: ASSRGDRAYEQY

V: TRBV20-1
J: TRBJ2-5
CDR3: SARAWAQGWQTQY

V: TRBV7-2
J: TRBJ2-1
CDR3: ASSPSYNEQF

V: TRBV5-1
J: TRBJ2-7
CDR3: ASSFASTTYEQY

V: TRBV4-3
J: TRBJ2-1
CDR3: AGSQGLLGDEQF

V: TRBV27
J: TRBJ1-5
CDR3: ASSVEGRNQPQH

V: TRBV4-2
J: TRBJ2-1
CDR3: ASSQVAGGSLGNEQF

V: TRBV13
J: TRBJ1-2
CDR3: ASSFNPGQGSGYT

V: TRBV11-3
J: TRBJ2-1
CDR3: ASSHTRAAYNEQF

V: TRBV15
J: TRBJ2-7
CDR3: ATSRRSSYEQY

V: TRBV20-1
J: TRBJ1-6
CDR3: SARDPRTPINSPLH

V: TRBV28
J: TRBJ1-6
CDR3: ATSAPSPLH

V: TRBV7-6
J: TRBJ2-1
CDR3: VSSVTGYSEQF

V: TRBV12-3/TRBV12-4
J: TRBJ2-7
CDR3: ASSLVVTSGKPQY

V: TRBV5-5
J: TRBJ2-1
CDR3: ASSRSSSGVYNEQF

V: TRBV29-1
J: TRBJ2-3
CDR3: SVPVSGGSDTQY

V: TRBV5-1
J: TRBJ2-7
CDR3: ASSLGTARGEQY

V: TRBV4-1
J: NA
CDR3: ASSQEEAGVGYNEQY

V: TRBV7-9
J: TRBJ2-7
CDR3: ASRGQTNYEQY

V: TRBV29-1
J: TRBJ2-3
CDR3: SVVGTSGPSTDTQY

V: TRBV6-5
J: TRBJ2-3
CDR3: ASSPGLAGVVDTQY

V: TRBV13
J: TRBJ1-2
CDR3: ASSLRQGKTYGYT

V: TRBV5-1
J: TRBJ2-3
CDR3: ASSLDLAGVGDTQY

V: TRBV11-2
J: TRBJ2-7
CDR3: ASSPTGLGSYEQY

V: TRBV29-1
J: TRBJ1-1
CDR3: SVPSGGSMNTEAF

V: TRBV27
J: TRBJ2-7
CDR3: ASSVIGAGTSGSYEQY